This TCR beta chain is from a study of vaccination and CD4 T cells after COVID-19. The wider study: The interval from dose two to post-vaccine sampling had a median of roughly 72 days, and it ranged from 14 to 241.

Treatment indicated: roughly 11-day PBMC culture with coronavirus spike peptide pools or control peptides (ViraFEST assay). Findings of the study overall: Among those convalescent, a median around 86% of reactive clones emerged solely post-vaccination.

Scientists ran DNA taken from cultured CD4+ T cells through the Oncomine TCR Beta short-read assay for sequencing. Once CD4+ T cells had been cultured, genomic DNA was extracted from them. TCRdb recomputed calls from the PCR reads with MiXCR, one row per CDR3 protein. The sample contains under 20,000 distinct CDR3 sequences, roughly 43% of which appear only once. Notes on this clonotype: Its target is unknown.

The CDR3 runs to 12 residues. The germline CDR1 and CDR2 sequences are SGHNT and YENEEA. V was clipped by 4 bases and J by 8 bases, with 11 bases between them. The chain recombines TRBV11-3 with TRBJ1-1; D unresolved. The sequence derives from a human donor who had recovered from COVID-19. Sample: CD4+ T cells from blood, cultured in vitro, taken before SARS-CoV-2 vaccination. The CDR3 sequence is CASSSRLGEAFF. The CDR3 DNA reads TGTGCCAGCAGCTCACGTTTGGGGGAAGCTTTCTTT. Looking up the rest from reference TRBV11-3 and TRBJ1-1 gives the full variable domain: EAGVVQSPRYKIIEKKQPVAFWCNPISGHNTLYWYLQNLGQGPELLIRYENEEAVDDSQLPKDRFSAERLKGVDSTLKIQPAELGDSAVYLCASSSRLGEAFFGQGTRLTVV.